The T cell receptor beta chain under discussion was sequenced for a study of technical replicates of blood from a handful of donors. The V and J ends lost 0 bases and 3 bases, in that order; junction bases with no gene match: 0. CDR1 and CDR2 from the germline V gene are LGHNA and YSLEER. CDR3 length: 16 amino acids. This table comes from immunoSEQ multiplex PCR, and its TCRdb copy is limited to in-frame clones, with some not included. The sample holds approximately 79,000 clones; around 90% are singletons and the top ten take over 0.35%. The clonotype originates from a human donor in good health. Sequencing input: T cells isolated from PBMCs. This sequence joins TRBV4-3 and TRBJ2-1, with 12 positions matching TRBD2. The CDR3 sequence is CASSQETSGSYNEQFF. As DNA, the CDR3 is TGCGCCAGCAGCCAAGAGACTAGCGGGAGCTACAATGAGCAGTTCTTC.